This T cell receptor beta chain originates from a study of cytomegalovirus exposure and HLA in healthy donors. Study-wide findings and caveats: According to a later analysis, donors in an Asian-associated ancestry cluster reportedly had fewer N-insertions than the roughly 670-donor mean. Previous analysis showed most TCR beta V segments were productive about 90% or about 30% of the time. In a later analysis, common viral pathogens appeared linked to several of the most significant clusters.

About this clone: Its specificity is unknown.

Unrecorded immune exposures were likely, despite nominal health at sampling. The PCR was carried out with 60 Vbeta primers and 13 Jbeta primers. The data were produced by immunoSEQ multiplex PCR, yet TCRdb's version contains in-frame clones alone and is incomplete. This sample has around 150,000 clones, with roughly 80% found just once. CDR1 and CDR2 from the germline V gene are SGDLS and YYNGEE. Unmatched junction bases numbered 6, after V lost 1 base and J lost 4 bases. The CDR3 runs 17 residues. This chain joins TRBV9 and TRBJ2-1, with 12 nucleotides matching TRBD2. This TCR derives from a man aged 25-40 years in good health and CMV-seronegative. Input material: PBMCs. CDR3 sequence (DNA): TGTGCCAGCAGCGTACTAGGGACTAGCGGGTTTTACAATGAGCAGTTCTTC. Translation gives CASSVLGTSGFYNEQFF.